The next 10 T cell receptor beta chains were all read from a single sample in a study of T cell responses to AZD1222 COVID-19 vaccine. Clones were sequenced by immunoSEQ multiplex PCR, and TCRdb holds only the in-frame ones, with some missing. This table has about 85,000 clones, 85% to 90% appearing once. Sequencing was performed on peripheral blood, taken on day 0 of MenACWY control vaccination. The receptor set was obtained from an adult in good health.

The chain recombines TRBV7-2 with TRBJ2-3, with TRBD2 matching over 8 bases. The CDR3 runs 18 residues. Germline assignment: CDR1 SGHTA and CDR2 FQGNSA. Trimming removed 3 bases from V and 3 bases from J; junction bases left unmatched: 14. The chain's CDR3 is CASSFQFGGAMRTDTQYF. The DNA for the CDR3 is TGTGCCAGCAGCTTTCAATTCGGGGGGGCCATGAGAACAGATACGCAGTATTTT.

The CDR3 sequence is CASSDLNRAGANQPQHF. The CDR3, as DNA: TGTGCCAGCAGTGACCTCAATCGGGCAGGTGCGAATCAGCCCCAGCATTTT. V is TRBV6-2 or TRBV6-3 and J is TRBJ1-5; D is unresolved. Trimming took off 5 bases at V and 4 bases at J, with 21 bases between the two ends. The germline V gene encodes CDR1 MNHEY and CDR2 SVGEGT. The CDR3 has 17 amino acids.

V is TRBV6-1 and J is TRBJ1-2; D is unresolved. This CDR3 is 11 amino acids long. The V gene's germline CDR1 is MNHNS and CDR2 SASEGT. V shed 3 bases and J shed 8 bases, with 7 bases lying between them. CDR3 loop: CASSEAIGYTF. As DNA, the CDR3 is TGTGCCAGCAGTGAGGCAATCGGCTACACCTTC.

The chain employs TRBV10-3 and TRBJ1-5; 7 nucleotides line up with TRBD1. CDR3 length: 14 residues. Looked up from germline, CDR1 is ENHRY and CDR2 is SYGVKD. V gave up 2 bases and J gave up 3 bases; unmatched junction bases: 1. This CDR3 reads CAISEGQVNQPQHF. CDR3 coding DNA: TGTGCCATCAGTGAGGGACAGGTCAATCAGCCCCAGCATTTT.

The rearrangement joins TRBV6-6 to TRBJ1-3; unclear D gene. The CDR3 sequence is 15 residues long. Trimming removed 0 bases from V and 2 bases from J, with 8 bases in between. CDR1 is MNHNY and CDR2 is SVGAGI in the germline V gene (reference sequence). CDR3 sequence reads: CASSYSVGTGNTIYF. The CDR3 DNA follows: TGTGCCAGCAGTTACTCGGTAGGGACTGGAAACACCATATATTTT.

For the CDR3, the DNA is TGTGCCTGGAGTGTACGAGGCGGGCAAGGTTCACCCCTCCACTTT. Protein product: CAWSVRGGQGSPLHF. The chain employs TRBV30 and TRBJ1-6; no definite D call. This CDR3 has 15 residues. V lost 0 bases and J lost 9, with 15 bases in between. The germline gives CDR1 GTSNPN, CDR2 SVGIG (reference sequence).

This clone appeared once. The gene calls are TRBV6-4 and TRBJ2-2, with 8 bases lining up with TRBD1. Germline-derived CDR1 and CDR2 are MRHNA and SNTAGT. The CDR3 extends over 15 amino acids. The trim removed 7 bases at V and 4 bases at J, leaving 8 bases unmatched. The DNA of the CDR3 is TGTGCCAGCAAAGGACAGGGTGGTAGCACCGGGGAGCTGTTTTTT. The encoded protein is CASKGQGGSTGELFF.

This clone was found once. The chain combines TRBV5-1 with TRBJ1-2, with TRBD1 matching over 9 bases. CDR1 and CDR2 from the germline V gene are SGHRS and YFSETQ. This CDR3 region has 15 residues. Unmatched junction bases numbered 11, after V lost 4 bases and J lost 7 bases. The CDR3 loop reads CASSEGSGTGIGYTF. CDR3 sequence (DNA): TGCGCCAGCAGCGAGGGATCCGGGACAGGGATTGGCTACACCTTC.

Here the CDR3 DNA reads TGTGCCAGCTCACCTAACCTCGGGGGACACCAAGAGACCCAGTACTTC. It is translated as CASSPNLGGHQETQYF. The V call is TRBV18, the J call TRBJ2-5, with a tentative D call TRBD2 (6 bases). V lost 3 bases and J 0 bases, leaving 14 bases between the germline ends. CDR1 and CDR2 (germline): KGHSH, LQKENI. The CDR3 covers 16 residues.

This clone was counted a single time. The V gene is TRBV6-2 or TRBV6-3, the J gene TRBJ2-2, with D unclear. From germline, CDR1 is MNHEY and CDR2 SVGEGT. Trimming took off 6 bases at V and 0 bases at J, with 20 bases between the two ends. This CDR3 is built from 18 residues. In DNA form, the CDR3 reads TGTGCCAGCAGCCCCAGACCTAAATCCGAGGCGAACACCGGGGAGCTGTTTTTT. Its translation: CASSPRPKSEANTGELFF.